These T cell receptor beta chains were read from a single sample in a study of shared clonotypes between healthy human individuals. TCRdb's copy holds only in-frame clones and misses some; the assay was immunoSEQ multiplex PCR. The sample lists some 900,000 clones, around three quarters seen once, with about 1.5% in the top ten. The sample consisted of memory CD4+ T cells sorted from blood. The receptors stem from a man younger than 30 in good health. Each CDR3 is given with its conserved first and last residue. D genes are given only for firm matches. Only some rows state a clone size, as once, few, many or a class for expanded clones.

clone_size d_call j_call v_call cdr3_nt cdr3_aa
- TRBD1 TRBJ2-5 TRBV5-4 TGTGCCAGCAGCACCCAAGGGACAGCAGAGACCCAGTACTTC CASSTQGTAETQYF
- TRBD1 TRBJ1-2 TRBV7-6 TGTGCCAGCAGCTTAGGCAGGGGGCAAGGCTACACCTTC CASSLGRGQGYTF
- - TRBJ2-7 TRBV2 TGTGCCAGCAGTGAAGCGAACTACGAGCAGTACTTC CASSEANYEQYF
- - TRBJ2-7 TRBV11-2 TGTGCCAGCAGCTTACAAGGTTACTCCTACGAGCAGTACTTC CASSLQGYSYEQYF
- - TRBJ1-2 TRBV4-1 TGCGCCAGCAGCCTCCCAGGCGGGGGGGTTAACTATGGCTACACCTTC CASSLPGGGVNYGYTF
- - TRBJ1-2 TRBV27 TGTGCCAGCAGTTTCCGGGACAACTATGGCTACACCTTC CASSFRDNYGYTF
- TRBD1 TRBJ1-2 TRBV14 TGTGCCAGCAGCCAAAGGACAGGGACCGGGGGTAACTATGGCTACACCTTC CASSQRTGTGGNYGYTF
- TRBD1 TRBJ2-6 TRBV19 TGTGCCAGTAGCTGGGGACAGCAGTCTGGGGCCAACGTCCTGACTTTC CASSWGQQSGANVLTF
- - TRBJ2-5 TRBV10-1 TGCGCCAGCAGTGAGTCTACAGTGAAAGGGACCCAGTACTTC CASSESTVKGTQYF
- TRBD1 TRBJ1-2 TRBV5-4 TGTGCCAGCAGCTTGGCTGCCGGACAGGGTCGTAAGGATGGCTACACCTTC CASSLAAGQGRKDGYTF
many - TRBJ1-2 TRBV5-6 TGTGCCAGCAGCGAGGACGCCTATGGCTACACCTTC CASSEDAYGYTF
- - TRBJ2-2 TRBV6-5 TGTGCCAGCAGTCCCTCGAGGTCCGGGGAGCTGTTTTTT CASSPSRSGELFF
- - TRBJ2-5 TRBV12-5 TGTGCTAGTGGTTTGGGGTCGGCCCCCCAAGAGACCCAGTACTTC CASGLGSAPQETQYF
- TRBD1 TRBJ2-3 TRBV2 TGTGCCAGCGGTGCAGGACAGGGAAGGGATACGCAGTATTTT CASGAGQGRDTQYF
- TRBD2 TRBJ2-3 TRBV28 TGTGCCAGCAGGCCCGCGGGGGGGAAGACAGATACGCAGTATTTT CASRPAGGKTDTQYF
few - TRBJ1-1 TRBV6-5 TGTGCCAGCAGTTTGGGGGACACTGAAGCTTTCTTT CASSLGDTEAFF
- - TRBJ2-6 TRBV30 TGTGCCTGGAGAAGTAACTCTGGGGCCAACGTCCTGACTTTC CAWRSNSGANVLTF
- - TRBJ2-7 TRBV2 TGTGCCAGCAGTGACCCCGGAATCCCCTACGAGCAGTACTTC CASSDPGIPYEQYF
- TRBD1 TRBJ1-2 TRBV6-5 TGTGCCAGCAGTTACCAGGGGGCGAACTATGGCTACACCTTC CASSYQGANYGYTF
few - TRBJ1-2 TRBV10-1 TGCGCCAGCAGTGAGAGGACCCGCGGTGGCTACACCTTC CASSERTRGGYTF
- TRBD2 TRBJ2-7 TRBV19 TGTGCCAGTAGTCCCCGGGGTAGCGGGCACAGCTCCTACGAGCAGTACTTC CASSPRGSGHSSYEQYF
- TRBD2 TRBJ2-5 TRBV7-7 TGTGCTAGCAGCTTAGGCGGGAGGACTCAAGAGACCCAGTACTTC CASSLGGRTQETQYF